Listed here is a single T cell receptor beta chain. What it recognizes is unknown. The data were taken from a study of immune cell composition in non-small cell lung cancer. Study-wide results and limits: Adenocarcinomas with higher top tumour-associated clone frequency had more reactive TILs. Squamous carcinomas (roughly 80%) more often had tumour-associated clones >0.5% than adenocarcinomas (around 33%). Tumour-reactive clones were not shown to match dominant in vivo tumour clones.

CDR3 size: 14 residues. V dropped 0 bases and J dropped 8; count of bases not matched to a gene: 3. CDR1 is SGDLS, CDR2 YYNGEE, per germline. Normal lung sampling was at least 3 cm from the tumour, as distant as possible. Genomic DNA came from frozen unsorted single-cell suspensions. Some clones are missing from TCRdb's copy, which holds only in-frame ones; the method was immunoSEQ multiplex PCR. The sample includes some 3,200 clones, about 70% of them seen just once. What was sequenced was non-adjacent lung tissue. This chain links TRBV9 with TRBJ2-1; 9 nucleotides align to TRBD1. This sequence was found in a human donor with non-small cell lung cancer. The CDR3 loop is CASSVGTGVDEQFF. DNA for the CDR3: TGTGCCAGCAGCGTAGGGACAGGGGTCGATGAGCAGTTCTTC.